The clone carrying this TCR beta chain was seen once. The data were produced by immunoSEQ multiplex PCR, yet TCRdb's version contains in-frame clones alone and is incomplete. The sample yields around 32,000 clones, 80% to 90% seen once. This sample is drawn from a study of stem cell transplantation in POMP-related autoinflammatory disease. At the level of the study: CD8+ T cells were low and CD4+ cells naive-skewed before transplant.

The CDR3 sequence is 15 residues long. PRAID featured immunodeficiency plus autoinflammation. This chain joins TRBV21-1 and TRBJ2-5; the D call of TRBD2 is as the table states it, not checked on the DNA. TRBV21-1 is classified as a pseudogene. The sequence was collected from a human donor with POMP-related autoinflammation and immune dysregulation (PRAID). The sample here was CD4+ T cells from PBMCs, taken before stem cell transplantation. The CDR3 sequence: CASSKAGLALETQYF. CDR3 DNA sequence: TGTGCCAGCAGCAAAGCGGGACTAGCGTTGGAGACCCAGTACTTC.